The 18 T cell receptor beta chains below were found in one sample sequenced in a study. TCRdb re-analysed the 5' RACE reads in MiXCR, keeping a single row per CDR3 protein. The sample includes 45,000 to 55,000 distinct CDR3 sequences, around 25% of them seen just once. The sample was tumor-infiltrating naive CD4+ T cells sorted from the breast tumor. Subset noted: naive CD4+ T cells, CD4+CD45RA+CD25-. Receptors were obtained from a female donor with breast cancer.

About this clonotype: Given a much more abundant clone one base away, this may be a read error. V usage is TRBV5-1 and J usage is TRBJ2-7; D might be TRBD2 (5 bases). The V gene lost 4 bases and the J gene lost 5 bases, with 13 bases spanning the gap. This CDR3 is built from 13 residues. Germline lookup yields CDR1 SGHRS and CDR2 YFSETQ. The CDR3 coding sequence is TGCGCCAGCAGCCCCGAGGGAGTGGACGAGCAGTACTTC. It codes for CASSPEGVDEQYF.

The rearrangement uses TRBV20-1 and TRBJ2-1; a weak D match, TRBD1 (6 bases). Between the trimmed V and J ends, which lost 1 base and 4 bases, there was a span of 17 bases. Germline V gene sequence: CDR1 DFQATT, CDR2 SNEGSKA (reference sequence). The CDR3 consists of 16 residues. The CDR3 region is CSARAPTGKGYNEQFF. For the CDR3, the DNA is TGCAGTGCTAGAGCCCCGACAGGCAAGGGATACAATGAGCAGTTCTTC.

The V gene is TRBV12-3 or TRBV12-4, the J gene TRBJ1-2; D is perhaps TRBD1 (5 bases). V shed 5 bases and J shed 3 bases, with 13 bases lying between them. The CDR3 length is 14 residues. In DNA, the CDR3 is TGTGCCAGCAGTAGGGGAAGGGGTGACTATGGCTACACCTTC. Protein product: CASSRGRGDYGYTF.

In its sample, this clonotype was seen a few times. The chain is built from TRBV7-2 and TRBJ2-3; D perhaps matches TRBD2 (5 bases). Germline V CDR1 and CDR2: SGHTA, FQGNSA. The CDR3 is made up of 13 amino acids. Trimming pared 6 bases from V and 0 bases from J, leaving 7 bases between. CDR3 nucleotide sequence: TGTGCCAGCAGGAGGGTTAGCACAGATACGCAGTATTTT. Protein: CASRRVSTDTQYF.

The chain recombines TRBV4-3 with TRBJ1-2; TRBD1 agrees at 7 bases. This CDR3 has 15 residues. Trimming at V came to 0 bases and at J to 2 bases, leaving 3 bases not matched to a gene. Per germline, CDR1 LGHNA and CDR2 YSLEER. The CDR3, as DNA: TGCGCCAGCAGCCAAGAAGCAGGGGGGAACTATGGCTACACCTTC. Translated, it gives CASSQEAGGNYGYTF.

Ten or more counts support this clonotype. V and J are TRBV29-1 and TRBJ2-6; TRBD1 aligns across 7 bases. CDR1 SQVTM and CDR2 ANQGSEA come from the germline V gene. This CDR3 region has 19 residues. V was clipped by 0 bases and J by 2 bases; unmatched bases: 13. CDR3 nucleotide sequence: TGCAGCGTTGAAGATCTACCCAGGGGGAATTCTCCTGGGGCCAACGTCCTGACTTTC. This gives the protein CSVEDLPRGNSPGANVLTF.

The sample holds one count of this clonotype. In this CDR3 the conserved last residue, phenylalanine or tryptophan, is missing, so a read error is likely. The chain links TRBV20-1 to TRBJ2-2; D might be TRBD1 or TRBD2, each matching 5 bases. The CDR3 runs to 16 residues. Germline V lookup: CDR1 DFQATT, CDR2 SNEGSKA (reference sequence). V was cut by 2 bases and J by 0 bases, with 13 bases left in between. CDR3 in amino acids: CSARIPGRTNTGELFI. For the CDR3, the DNA is TGCAGTGCTAGAATACCGGGACGAACGAACACCGGGGAGCTGTTTATT.

The rearrangement uses TRBV12-3 or TRBV12-4 and TRBJ2-3; the match to TRBD2 covers 7 bases. The CDR3 is made up of 17 amino acids. Trimming took 3 bases from V and 0 from J; bases not matched to a gene: 9. The CDR3 here is CASSFRLAETSTDTQYF. Here the CDR3 DNA reads TGTGCCAGCAGTTTTCGCCTAGCGGAGACTAGCACAGATACGCAGTATTTT.

This sequence joins TRBV12-3 or TRBV12-4 and TRBJ2-1, with 14 bases matching TRBD2. The CDR3 loop spans 17 amino acids. Losses at the gene ends were 2 bases for V and 10 bases for J; bases not matched to a gene: 10. CDR3 sequence reads: CASSLSPGTSGRVEQFF. CDR3 nucleotides: TGTGCCAGCAGTTTATCCCCAGGGACTAGCGGGAGAGTAGAGCAGTTCTTC.

This clonotype showed up just a few times. The genes are TRBV7-2 and TRBJ1-2; the D gene is possibly TRBD1 (5 bases). CDR1 is SGHTA and CDR2 is FQGNSA in the germline V gene. Trimming took 1 base from V and 7 from J, leaving 10 bases between them. This CDR3 spans 13 amino acids. In DNA form, the CDR3 reads TGTGCCAGCAGCTTAGATTCAGGGATTGGCTACACCTTC. It translates to CASSLDSGIGYTF.

V usage is TRBV5-1 and J usage is TRBJ2-1; 13 positions match TRBD2. After removal of 4 bases from V and 1 base from J, the junction contained 11 bases not matched to a gene. Germline V gene data show CDR1 as SGHRS and CDR2 as YFSETQ. This CDR3 is 19 amino acids long. The CDR3: CASSPTSGGALRSYNEQFF. CDR3 DNA sequence: TGCGCCAGCAGCCCAACTAGCGGGGGGGCATTAAGATCCTACAATGAGCAGTTCTTC.

The chain carries TRBV7-8 and TRBJ2-5; 7 nucleotides agree with TRBD2. There are 14 residues in the CDR3. The J segment lost 5 bases and the V segment lost 5 bases, leaving 8 bases of the junction unmatched. Germline CDR1 and CDR2: SGHVS and FQNEAQ. The CDR3 nucleotides are TGTGCCAGCAGCGCTCGTGGACTAGGGGAGACCCAGTACTTC. Translation gives CASSARGLGETQYF.

This clonotype was counted once. As DNA, the CDR3 is TGTGCCAGCAGTTTTAGCGGGTCCCCCTCTCCTGACGAGCAGTACTTC. This translates into CASSFSGSPSPDEQYF. The genes are TRBV28 and TRBJ2-7; 7 bases map to TRBD2. V was clipped by 3 bases and J by 5 bases; unmatched bases: 13. This CDR3 contains 16 residues. The germline V gene has CDR1 MDHEN and CDR2 SYDVKM.

This clonotype has more than one count but fewer than ten. The chain couples TRBV3-1 to TRBJ2-5; a weak D match, TRBD2 (5 bases). V lost 1 base, J lost 7 bases, and 16 bases lay in between. The CDR3 sequence is 15 residues long. Germline assignment: CDR1 LGHDT and CDR2 YNNKEL (reference sequence). The CDR3 sequence is CASSQGTSVRGTQYF. The CDR3 nucleotides read TGTGCCAGCAGCCAAGGGACTTCAGTTCGGGGGACCCAGTACTTC.

The chain employs TRBV7-9 and TRBJ2-1; TRBD2 matches at 7 bases. This CDR3 has 15 amino acids. Losses at the gene ends were 1 base for V and 6 bases for J; bases not matched to a gene: 6. In germline, CDR1 is SEHNR, CDR2 FQNEAQ (reference sequence). The CDR3: CASSLGPTSANEQFF. The CDR3 DNA is TGTGCCAGCAGCTTAGGGCCTACTAGCGCCAATGAGCAGTTCTTC.

The chain uses TRBV9 and TRBJ2-1; TRBD2 agrees at 7 bases. The V gene's germline CDR1 is SGDLS and CDR2 YYNGEE. The CDR3 runs 16 residues. Losses at the gene ends were 7 bases for V and 7 bases for J; bases not matched to a gene: 17. In DNA form, the CDR3 reads TGTGCCAGCGGGGGAGCGGGATACACCATGGGGAATGAGCAGTTCTTC. Protein sequence: CASGGAGYTMGNEQFF. Together with reference TRBV9 and TRBJ2-1, the CDR3 gives the full variable domain: DSGVTQTPKHLITATGQRVTLRCSPRSGDLSVYWYQQSLDQGLQFLIQYYNGEERAKGNILERFSAQQFPDLHSELNLSSLELGDSALYFCASGGAGYTMGNEQFFGPGTRLTVL.

CDR3 coding DNA: TGTGCCAGCTCGCGAGCAGGACCGAACACTGAAGCTTTCTTT. This translates into CASSRAGPNTEAFF. The V and J genes are TRBV18 and TRBJ1-1; D is ambiguous. The CDR3 sequence is 14 residues long. CDR1 is KGHSH and CDR2 is LQKENI in the germline V gene. The germline V and J ends were trimmed by 6 bases and 1 base, with 12 bases remaining between them.

By its share, this clonotype is medium-sized. This chain uses TRBV5-1 with TRBJ1-5; TRBD1 is a possible D gene (5 bases). Germline loops: CDR1 SGHRS, CDR2 YFSETQ. The CDR3 extends over 13 amino acids. V gave up 2 bases and J gave up 5 bases, with 8 bases separating them. The CDR3 nucleotides are TGCGCCAGCAGCTTAGGGGCCGATCAGCCCCAGCATTTT. It specifies CASSLGADQPQHF.